This T cell receptor beta chain was found in a study of T cell responses to AZD1222 COVID-19 vaccine. Points from the study as a whole: Once two AZD1222 doses were given, Spike-specific TCR breadth and depth went up. Mostly white British, mostly female donors; authors suggested clonal diversity may be underestimated. At baseline, seropositivity was found in only 5 to 7 AZD1222 recipients.

About this clone itself: The antigen is undetermined.

Germline values: CDR1 KGHSH, CDR2 LQKENI. The CDR3 consists of 15 residues. J lost 5 bases, V lost 3 bases, and 5 bases had no gene match. Repertoires were generated with immunoSEQ multiplex PCR, while TCRdb's copy carries only in-frame clones and drops some. The data contain about 55,000 clones, roughly nine tenths of them singletons. The receptor's source is an adult in good health. The material was peripheral blood, obtained on day 0 of AZD1222 vaccination. The chain links TRBV18 to TRBJ1-5; 9 positions match TRBD1. CDR3 sequence (DNA): TGTGCCAGCTCACCTCGACGGACAGGGGATCAGCCCCAGCATTTT. Translation gives CASSPRRTGDQPQHF. The full variable domain, in which reference TRBV18 and TRBJ1-5 provide the parts outside the CDR3, is NAGVMQNPRHLVRRRGQEARLRCSPMKGHSHVYWYRQLPEEGLKFMVYLQKENIIDESGMPKERFSAEFPKEGPSILRIQQVVRGDSAAYFCASSPRRTGDQPQHFGDGTRLSIL.